These 18 T cell receptor beta chains share one sample of origin, sequenced in a study of glioma-infiltrating T cells after dendritic cell vaccination. The assay was immunoSEQ multiplex PCR, and TCRdb's table has in-frame clones only and misses some. Of 55,000 to 75,000 clones detected, about 86% appear once; the ten largest clones hold roughly 7.9%. The sequencing here drew on blood, taken before dendritic cell vaccination. These receptors all come from a human donor with glioblastoma.

The chain has TRBV4-1 and TRBJ2-2, with TRBD2 matching over 8 bases. Per germline, CDR1 MGHRA and CDR2 YSYEKL. V was pared by 0 bases and J by 4 bases, with 7 bases of the junction left unmatched. The CDR3 spans 17 residues. The CDR3 nucleotides read TGCGCCAGCAGCCAAGATTTAACGGGGGGGCGCACCGGGGAGCTGTTTTTT. This gives the protein CASSQDLTGGRTGELFF.

This clone appeared a single time. The rearrangement links TRBV19 to TRBJ2-1, with D tentatively TRBD1 (7 bases). This CDR3 region has 18 residues. Trimming took 5 bases from V and 3 from J, leaving 23 bases between them. Looked up from germline, CDR1 is LNHDA and CDR2 is SQIVND (reference sequence). The chain's CDR3 is CASSPGGKDGRDYNEQFF. CDR3 bases: TGTGCCAGTAGTCCAGGGGGGAAAGACGGGCGGGACTACAATGAGCAGTTCTTC.

The CDR3 loop reads CASSPPGGPGSNQPQHF. CDR3 bases: TGTGCCAGCTCACCACCTGGAGGGCCGGGTAGCAATCAGCCCCAGCATTTT. V and J are TRBV18 and TRBJ1-5; D not resolved. Germline-derived CDR1 and CDR2 are KGHSH and LQKENI. Trimming removed 0 bases at V and 0 bases at J, with 12 bases between. CDR3 length equals 17 residues.

CDR3 amino acids: CASSQDLAYGYTF. CDR3 sequence (DNA): TGTGCCAGCAGCCAAGATCTGGCCTATGGCTACACCTTC. V is TRBV14 and J is TRBJ1-2; D ambiguous. This CDR3 spans 13 amino acids. Germline V gene lookup returns CDR1 SGHDN and CDR2 FVKESK. Trimming stripped 0 bases from V and 4 bases from J, with 6 bases between.

This clone was seen only once. This sequence joins TRBV7-9 and TRBJ1-5; D is unresolved. The length of the CDR3 is 13 residues. Per the germline V gene, CDR1 is SEHNR and CDR2 is FQNEAQ (reference sequence). V was shortened by 7 bases and J by 4 bases, with 11 bases between the two germline ends. Here the CDR3 reads CASNREPNQPQHF. The CDR3, as DNA: TGTGCCAGCAATAGGGAGCCAAATCAGCCCCAGCATTTT.

The CDR3 bases are TGTGCCAGCAGTGAGGGACAGACCTACACAGATACGCAGTATTTT. Its protein product is CASSEGQTYTDTQYF. V is TRBV25-1 and J is TRBJ2-3; 7 bases fit TRBD1. Germline CDR1 and CDR2: MGHDK and SYGVNS. The CDR3 is made up of 15 amino acids. The V gene end was trimmed by 3 bases and the J gene end by 2 bases; junction bases not matched to a gene: 5.

The genes are TRBV7-8 and TRBJ2-3; TRBD1 might be the D (6 bases). Germline V gene lookup returns CDR1 SGHVS and CDR2 FQNEAQ. Trimming shortened V by 2 bases and J by 2 bases, and 14 bases separated the two germline ends. The CDR3 has 16 residues. The CDR3, as DNA: TGTGCCAGCAGCTTAAGGACAGTAATTGACACAGATACGCAGTATTTT. Its translation: CASSLRTVIDTDTQYF.

This clone showed up just a few times. The chain couples TRBV2 to TRBJ1-5; D might be TRBD1 (5 bases). The CDR3 contains 15 residues. Germline CDR1 and CDR2: SNHLY and FYNNEI. Trimming took 3 bases from V and 3 from J, leaving 12 bases between them. The chain's CDR3 is CASSEYRGPNQPQHF. As DNA, the CDR3 is TGTGCCAGCAGTGAGTATAGGGGTCCCAATCAGCCCCAGCATTTT.

The gene calls are TRBV19 and TRBJ2-3; D is unresolved. In germline, CDR1 is LNHDA, CDR2 SQIVND (reference sequence). V lost 4 bases and J 0 bases, leaving 11 bases between the germline ends. The CDR3 spans 15 residues. The CDR3 region is CASSKSAESTDTQYF. As DNA, the CDR3 is TGTGCCAGTAGTAAGAGCGCTGAAAGCACAGATACGCAGTATTTT.

The chain has TRBV5-1 and TRBJ2-3; 11 nucleotides agree with TRBD2. There are 16 residues in the CDR3. Trimming took 0 bases from V and 5 from J; bases not matched to a gene: 5. Germline CDR1 SGHRS, CDR2 YFSETQ. The CDR3 DNA is TGCGCCAGCAGCTTGGGTAGCGGGGGGGCCGGAGATACGCAGTATTTT. Translation gives CASSLGSGGAGDTQYF.

A note on this clone: Other DNA sequences of this sample code for an identical CDR3. J is TRBJ2-7 and V is TRBV9, with a tentative D call TRBD1 (6 bases). Trimming removed 1 base at V and 2 bases at J, with 10 bases between. This CDR3 has 14 amino acids. The V gene's germline CDR1 is SGDLS and CDR2 YYNGEE. The CDR3 region has the DNA TGTGCCAGCAGCGTAACGGACAGCCCCTACGAGCAGTACTTC. Translated, it gives CASSVTDSPYEQYF.

The V gene is TRBV21-1, the J gene TRBJ2-3; no check of the table's D call, TRBD2, against the DNA was made. TRBV21-1 is a listed pseudogene. This CDR3 contains 15 residues. CDR3 sequence reads: CASSNSGLSTDTQYF. As DNA, the CDR3 is TGTGCCAGCAGCAATAGCGGGTTAAGCACAGATACGCAGTATTTT.

This clone was counted between two and nine times. The chain recombines TRBV2 with TRBJ1-4, with D tentatively TRBD1 (5 bases). Germline CDR1 reads SNHLY; CDR2 reads FYNNEI. This CDR3 contains 12 residues. V was pared by 5 bases and J by 6 bases, with 7 bases between. The DNA of the CDR3 is TGTGCCAGCAGTCTAGGGGATGAAAAACTGTTTTTT. As protein: CASSLGDEKLFF. Combining the CDR3 with reference TRBV2 and TRBJ1-4 gives the whole variable domain EPEVTQTPSHQVTQMGQEVILRCVPISNHLYFYWYRQILGQKVEFLVSFYNNEISEKSEIFDDQFSVERPDGSNFTLKIRSTKLEDSAMYFCASSLGDEKLFFGSGTQLSVL.

This clone was seen just once. The chain has TRBV11-2 and TRBJ2-1; 15 positions agree with TRBD2. Trimming at V came to 7 bases and at J to 9 bases, leaving 13 bases not matched to a gene. The CDR3 spans 17 residues. CDR1 and CDR2 (germline): SGHAT, FQNNGV. The CDR3 loop reads CASTKGLAGGVLSEQFF. The CDR3 DNA reads TGTGCCAGCACCAAAGGACTAGCGGGGGGGGTTCTCAGTGAGCAGTTCTTC.

The chain joins TRBV18 to TRBJ1-4; no definite D call. Germline assignment: CDR1 KGHSH and CDR2 LQKENI. This CDR3 spans 15 amino acids. With 3 bases removed from V and 7 bases from J, the gap between germline ends came to 15 bases. CDR3 nucleotide sequence: TGTGCCAGCTCACCCAATTCCGGGGATGGTGAAAAACTGTTTTTT. Translating gives CASSPNSGDGEKLFF.

This chain links TRBV4-2 with TRBJ2-7, with D hard to call. Germline V gene data show CDR1 as LGHNA and CDR2 as YNFKEQ. The CDR3 runs to 14 residues. Trimming pared 0 bases from V and 4 bases from J, leaving 10 bases between. As DNA, the CDR3 is TGTGCCAGCAGCCAAGAATTGGCGGAGTACGAGCAGTACTTC. This gives the protein CASSQELAEYEQYF.

CDR3 region: CASSEGGTSGFDEQFF. CDR3 bases: TGTGCCAGCAGTGAGGGTGGGACTAGCGGTTTCGATGAGCAGTTCTTC. The genes are TRBV6-4 and TRBJ2-1; TRBD2 matches at 11 bases. CDR1 MRHNA and CDR2 SNTAGT come from the germline V gene. V was clipped by 3 bases and J by 8 bases; unmatched bases: 9. The CDR3 length is 16 residues.

The J gene is TRBJ2-7, the V gene TRBV15, with a tentative D call TRBD1 (5 bases). Germline values: CDR1 LNHNV, CDR2 YYDKDF (reference sequence). V was clipped by 3 bases and J by 2 bases, with 11 bases between them. The CDR3 covers 14 residues. The CDR3 protein is CATSSSMTAYEQYF. The CDR3 nucleotides read TGTGCCACCAGCAGTTCAATGACAGCCTACGAGCAGTACTTC. Looking up the rest from reference TRBV15 and TRBJ2-7 gives the full variable domain: DAMVIQNPRYQVTQFGKPVTLSCSQTLNHNVMYWYQQKSSQAPKLLFHYYDKDFNNEADTPDNFQSRRPNTSFCFLDIRSPGLGDTAMYLCATSSSMTAYEQYFGPGTRLTVT.